This entry is about one T cell receptor beta chain. Its specific antigen is unknown. No base quality values were provided; no much bigger clone lies one nucleotide off. The V and J ends are trimmed by 1 base and 8 bases, leaving 14 bases between them. There are 14 amino acids in the CDR3, from cysteine to phenylalanine inclusive. Only CDR3 DNA is held: 42 bases, read in frame from base 1. Sequences LNHDA (CDR1) and SQIVND (CDR2) are obtained from the germline V gene (reference sequence). The data derive from a study of T cell responses to AZD1222 COVID-19 vaccine (dated by TCRdb to the early 2020s). General notes on the study: A total of over 230 trial participants underwent TCR sequencing, of whom around 210 had received two doses of AZD1222 and 26 had received two doses of the MenACWY control vaccine. Trial participants were enrolled by age into 18-55, 56-69 and 70-plus year subgroups, with around 150, 28 and 57 TCR-sequenced participants respectively.

The sample's time point, from its label and the paper: baseline before first vaccination. The treatment or condition label for this specimen denotes: meningococcal conjugate vaccine given as trial control. Samples from vaccinated people were obtained from the UK trials COV001 and COV002, which included a single-blind randomized controlled phase 2/3 trial of AZD1222 (ChAdOx1 nCoV-19) in healthy adults. Trial participant PBMC samples were collected at day 0 and day 28 after the second dose for TCRbeta chain sequencing. Results the study describes overall, beyond this receptor: Conclusions about previously exposed vaccinees are limited, since just five to seven AZD1222 recipients were seropositive for SARS-CoV-2 at baseline. Reportedly, almost half of the unique spike-specific TCRs recognized epitopes lying outside the regions that are mutated in the B.1.351 and B.1.1.7 variants. No day 14 peak-response samples were available, so repertoires were characterized only after the peak T cell response. Participants were mostly white British and included more females than males, and it was suggested by the authors that clonal diversity may have been underestimated. The 56-69-year group was small, and its depth increase did not reach significance, likely because of low power. Vaccine-associated CD4 TCRs spanned the whole spike protein, with dominant responses in regions 160-218 and 743-854. Spike-specific TCR breadth and depth rose significantly after two AZD1222 doses compared with day 0 and with MenACWY recipients.

The CDR3 regions of human TCRbeta chains were subjected to immunosequencing. Processing in the source paper ran as follows. TCRs in the repertoires were compared against a reference library of SARS-CoV-2-specific TCRs that had been generated with the MIRA antigen-specificity platform. Breadth was defined as the fraction of unique TCRs that were SARS-CoV-2-associated. Depth was defined as the fraction of total T cells that were SARS-CoV-2-associated. Using the MIRA data, each spike-specific TCR was mapped to the spike region that the TCR reacts to and placed in a CD4 or CD8 class. Log10-transformed breadth and depth values were compared by one-way ANOVA with Sidak's multiple comparisons tests. TCRdb mirrors the immuneACCESS table, restricted to in-frame sequences. Some clones are absent from its copies; in checked studies, under half trace to an unresolved V gene, and the reason for the others is unknown. D and trimming come from the DNA, and the V and J calls and clone size come from that table. The sample profile shows fewer than 200,000 clones; approximately 90% of them were found once. Around 4% of the sample rests with the top ten.

The V gene is TRBV19 and the J gene is TRBJ1-2; the D gene is perhaps TRBD1, on 6 matching bases. Source: peripheral blood, taken on day 0 of MenACWY control vaccination. The TCR was taken from an adult in good health. CDR3 reads: CASSIGGRGGGYTF. The nucleotides are TGTGCCAGTAGTATAGGGGGCAGGGGTGGCGGCTACACCTTC. With the portions outside the CDR3 filled from the reference TRBV19 and TRBJ1-2 genes, the complete variable region becomes DGGITQSPKYLFRKEGQNVTLSCEQNLNHDAMYWYRQDPGQGLRLIYYSQIVNDFQKGDIAEGYSVSREKKESFPLTVTSAQKNPTAFYLCASSIGGRGGGYTFGSGTRLTVV.